These 10 T cell receptor beta chains were sequenced from one sample in a study of T cell changes during pregnancy in multiple sclerosis. Generated by immunoSEQ multiplex PCR, the TCRdb table keeps only in-frame clones and is missing some. The sample yields 50,000 or so clones, less than 95% seen once. This specimen was CD4+ T cells from peripheral blood mononuclear cells, taken in the third trimester of pregnancy. The receptors were gathered from a female donor with multiple sclerosis, enrolled in a pregnancy study.

V and J are TRBV19 and TRBJ1-3; 9 bases fit TRBD1. With V trimmed by 2 bases and J by 1 base, 6 bases remained unmatched. CDR1 is LNHDA, CDR2 SQIVND, per germline (reference sequence). The CDR3 contains 17 residues. CDR3 in amino acids: CASSINRGLLSGNTIYF. In nucleotides, the CDR3 is TGTGCCAGTAGTATAAACAGGGGGCTTCTATCTGGAAACACCATATATTTT.

The chain links TRBV29-1 to TRBJ2-3; 8 nucleotides align to TRBD2. This CDR3 is 14 amino acids long. V lost 5 bases and J lost 8; bases outside the gene matches: 12. Looked up from germline, CDR1 is SQVTM and CDR2 is ANQGSEA. CDR3 in DNA: TGCAGCGTTCATAGCGGGACGGTTGACGGTACGCAGTATTTT. Its translation: CSVHSGTVDGTQYF.

This chain connects TRBV5-5 to TRBJ1-2; D unresolved. The ends were cut back, 0 bases at V and 1 base at J, with 10 bases in the middle. Germline assignment: CDR1 SGHKS and CDR2 YYEKEE (reference sequence). The length of the CDR3 is 15 residues. The CDR3: CASSLVGSRNYGYTF. As DNA, the CDR3 is TGTGCCAGCAGCTTGGTGGGCAGCCGTAACTATGGCTACACCTTC.

This clone was found once. This chain uses TRBV11-3 with TRBJ2-2; TRBD1 agrees at 8 bases. The V segment lost 3 bases and the J segment 5 bases; nucleotides outside the gene matches: 2. This CDR3 is built from 14 residues. Germline V gives CDR1 SGHNT, CDR2 YENEEA. The CDR3 region is CASSLQGATGELFF. CDR3 sequence (DNA): TGTGCCAGCAGCTTGCAGGGGGCAACCGGGGAGCTGTTTTTT.

The chain has TRBV27 and TRBJ2-5, with D perhaps matching TRBD1 (6 bases). Trimming removed 6 bases at V and 4 bases at J, with 15 bases between. The germline V gene has CDR1 MNHEY and CDR2 SMNVEV (reference sequence). CDR3 length equals 14 residues. This CDR3 reads CASSLGAGAETQYF. In nucleotides, the CDR3 is TGTGCCAGCAGCCTGGGGGCAGGAGCAGAGACCCAGTACTTC.

The chain links TRBV18 to TRBJ1-1; the D gene is possibly TRBD1 (6 bases). Germline V CDR1 and CDR2: KGHSH, LQKENI. V lost 3 bases and J lost 0, with 14 bases in between. The CDR3 runs to 16 residues. Here the CDR3 reads CASSPGDKVLNTEAFF. The CDR3 nucleotides read TGTGCCAGCTCACCTGGGGACAAGGTGTTGAACACTGAAGCTTTCTTT.

The V call is TRBV5-5, the J call TRBJ2-1, with 11 bases matching TRBD2. The CDR3 totals 17 residues. Losses at the gene ends were 3 bases for V and 3 bases for J; bases not matched to a gene: 8. The germline gives CDR1 SGHKS, CDR2 YYEKEE (reference sequence). This CDR3 reads CASSSPGGLADYNEQFF. CDR3 in DNA: TGTGCCAGCAGCTCCCCGGGGGGACTAGCGGACTACAATGAGCAGTTCTTC.

For the CDR3, the DNA is TGTGCCAGCAGTTTGAGCGCGGGCCGGGCTGAAGCTTTCTTT. Its translation: CASSLSAGRAEAFF. V is TRBV6-6 and J is TRBJ1-1; D is unresolved. Looked up from germline, CDR1 is MNHNY and CDR2 is SVGAGI (reference sequence). The length of the CDR3 is 14 residues. V lost 4 bases and J 6 bases, leaving 15 bases between the germline ends.

This sequence joins TRBV13 and TRBJ1-3; possibly TRBD1 for D (6 bases). The CDR3 length is 16 residues. V was clipped by 5 bases and J by 0 bases, with 14 bases between them. The germline V gene encodes CDR1 PRHDT and CDR2 FYEKMQ (reference sequence). DNA of the CDR3: TGTGCCAGCAGCCAGGGGACACCTTACTCTGGAAACACCATATATTTT. Translating gives CASSQGTPYSGNTIYF. Full variable domain (rest looked up from reference TRBV13 and TRBJ1-3): AAGVIQSPRHLIKEKRETATLKCYPIPRHDTVYWYQQGPGQDPQFLISFYEKMQSDKGSIPDRFSAQQFSDYHSELNMSSLELGDSALYFCASSQGTPYSGNTIYFGEGSWLTVV.

The V and J genes are TRBV6-4 and TRBJ2-1; 7 bases map to TRBD1. This CDR3 contains 13 residues. Trimming removed 2 bases from V and 9 bases from J; junction bases left unmatched: 4. Germline V lookup: CDR1 MRHNA, CDR2 SNTAGT. CDR3 in amino acids: CASSDRGPGEQFF. The DNA for the CDR3 is TGTGCCAGCAGTGACAGGGGGCCGGGTGAGCAGTTCTTC.